This is a list of T cell receptor beta chains from one sample in a study of T cells in Graves' hyperthyroidism and ophthalmopathy. TCRdb fed the multiplex PCR reads into MiXCR, producing one record per CDR3 protein. The sample holds 300,000 to 450,000 distinct CDR3 sequences, 15% to 20% seen once. Sequencing was done on a sample of blood. The receptors were sampled from a woman in her thirties or forties with Graves' ophthalmopathy. CDR3s include the opening cysteine and the closing phenylalanine or tryptophan. D genes are given only for firm matches. A row's size may be missing; if present it is once, few, many or a size class.

j_call	v_call	d_call	clone_size	cdr3_aa	cdr3_nt
TRBJ1-1	TRBV7-9	-	many	CASSLKREAFF	TGTGCCAGCAGCTTAAAGAGAGAAGCTTTCTTT
TRBJ2-1	TRBV27	-	many	CASSLTPPTYNEQFF	TGTGCCAGCAGTTTGACTCCCCCAACCTACAATGAGCAGTTCTTC
TRBJ2-7	TRBV10-3	-	many	CAIRTPGQSYEQYF	TGTGCCATCAGGACCCCGGGGCAGTCCTACGAGCAGTACTTC
TRBJ1-1	TRBV6-1	-	many	CASSEALTEAFF	TGTGCCAGCAGTGAGGCGCTCACCGAAGCTTTCTTT
TRBJ2-2	TRBV20-1	-	-	CSAYLAEGRGGELFF	TGCAGTGCTTACTTAGCGGAAGGGCGGGGCGGGGAGCTGTTTTTT
TRBJ2-5	TRBV28	TRBD2	many	CASSLPGLAGGGETQETQYF	TGTGCCAGCAGTCTACCGGGACTAGCGGGAGGGGGAGAGACTCAAGAGACCCAGTACTTC
TRBJ2-2	TRBV27	TRBD2	many	CASSSVAGEMNTGELFF	TGTGCCAGCAGTTCCGTAGCGGGAGAGATGAACACCGGGGAGCTGTTTTTT
TRBJ2-7	TRBV6-2/TRBV6-3	-	-	CASNHVGEQYF	TGTGCCAGCAACCACGTGGGCGAGCAGTACTTC
TRBJ2-7	TRBV7-6	TRBD2	-	CASSATLAGVGYEQYF	TGTGCCAGCAGCGCCACCCTAGCGGGAGTGGGTTACGAGCAGTACTTC
TRBJ2-5	TRBV11-2	-	few	CATGQTQETQYF	TGTGCCACGGGACAAACACAAGAGACCCAGTACTTC
TRBJ1-2	TRBV29-1	-	many	CSVEPPGRLYGYTF	TGCAGCGTTGAGCCACCGGGACGGCTCTATGGCTACACCTTC
TRBJ2-7	TRBV5-1	-	many	CASSFQTSSYEQYF	TGCGCCAGCAGCTTCCAGACTAGCTCCTACGAGCAGTACTTC
TRBJ2-7	TRBV6-1	-	many	CASSEWRALSYEQYF	TGTGCCAGCAGTGAGTGGAGGGCCCTCTCCTACGAGCAGTACTTC
TRBJ2-5	TRBV6-1	TRBD2	-	CASRGAGGQETQYF	TGTGCCAGCAGGGGAGCGGGAGGACAAGAGACCCAGTACTTC
TRBJ1-1	TRBV7-6	TRBD1	-	CASSLGTGVGDTEAFF	TGTGCCAGCAGCTTAGGGACAGGGGTCGGGGACACTGAAGCTTTCTTT
TRBJ1-1	TRBV15	-	many	CATSRDARQNTEAFF	TGTGCCACCAGCAGAGATGCCCGTCAAAACACTGAAGCTTTCTTT
TRBJ2-7	TRBV7-8	TRBD2	many	CASSPGLAGVGEQYF	TGTGCCAGCAGTCCGGGACTAGCGGGAGTGGGGGAGCAGTACTTC
TRBJ1-2	TRBV7-8	-	many	CASSLALGVDYGYTF	TGTGCCAGCAGCTTAGCGCTGGGGGTCGACTATGGCTACACCTTC
TRBJ1-2	TRBV28	TRBD1	many	CASSLLQGGYTF	TGTGCCAGCAGTTTATTACAGGGGGGCTACACCTTC
TRBJ1-2	TRBV12-3/TRBV12-4	-	-	CASSRNPNYGYIF	TGTGCCAGCAGTCGAAACCCTAACTATGGCTACATCTTC
TRBJ2-2	TRBV28	TRBD1	many	CASSLQGAVGELFF	TGTGCCAGCAGTTTACAGGGGGCGGTCGGGGAGCTGTTTTTT
TRBJ2-5	TRBV20-1	-	-	CSARGDTTAKTQYF	TGCAGTGCTAGAGGGGACACTACCGCCAAGACCCAGTACTTC
TRBJ1-2	TRBV28	TRBD1	few	CASSAAPGQGGYGYTF	TGTGCCAGCAGCGCCGCACCGGGACAGGGGGGCTATGGCTACACCTTC
TRBJ2-7	TRBV29-1	-	-	CSVEVGTSPYEQYF	TGCAGCGTTGAAGTAGGGACAAGCCCTTACGAGCAGTACTTC
TRBJ2-5	TRBV10-3	-	-	CAISEFGGTSETQYF	TGTGCCATCAGTGAGTTTGGGGGCACATCAGAGACCCAGTACTTC
TRBJ2-1	TRBV5-6	-	many	CASSLNPYNEQFF	TGTGCCAGCAGCTTGAATCCCTACAATGAGCAGTTCTTC
TRBJ1-5	TRBV6-5	-	many	CASSYSDGYQPQHF	TGTGCCAGCAGTTACTCGGACGGCTATCAGCCCCAGCATTTT
TRBJ2-5	TRBV7-9	-	once	CASSLSGPQETQYF	TGTGCCAGCAGCTTATCTGGCCCGCAAGAGACCCAGTACTTC
TRBJ1-5	TRBV6-2/TRBV6-3	TRBD1	many	CASSWDREFNQPQHF	TGTGCCAGCAGTTGGGACAGGGAGTTCAATCAGCCCCAGCATTTT
TRBJ1-5	TRBV7-9	TRBD1	many	CASNRGDGNQPQHF	TGTGCCAGTAACAGGGGAGATGGCAATCAGCCCCAGCATTTT
TRBJ1-3	TRBV28	-	many	CASSKDSLPDNSGNTIYF	TGTGCCAGCAGTAAGGACAGCCTACCGGATAACTCTGGAAACACCATATATTTT
TRBJ1-6	TRBV12-3/TRBV12-4	-	-	CASSFSGDNSPLHF	TGTGCCAGCAGTTTTTCGGGGGATAATTCACCCCTCCACTTT
TRBJ2-7	TRBV28	TRBD2	many	CASRPGLAGAGEQYF	TGTGCCAGCAGACCAGGACTAGCGGGAGCTGGCGAGCAGTACTTC
TRBJ2-7	TRBV5-1	TRBD1	few	CASSGTGVNEQYF	TGCGCCAGCAGTGGGACAGGGGTCAACGAGCAGTACTTC
TRBJ1-1	TRBV9	-	many	CASSDSAHNEAFF	TGTGCCAGCAGCGACAGCGCTCACAATGAAGCTTTCTTT
TRBJ2-5	TRBV20-1	TRBD1	many	CSAKGGRVKETQYF	TGCAGTGCTAAAGGGGGCCGGGTCAAAGAGACCCAGTACTTC
TRBJ1-6	TRBV6-1	-	-	CASTRGQGYSPLHF	TGTGCCAGCACAAGGGGCCAGGGGTATTCACCCCTCCACTTT
TRBJ2-5	TRBV4-1	TRBD2	-	CASSQLIPTSGKETQYF	TGCGCCAGCAGCCAGCTAATTCCGACTAGCGGAAAAGAGACCCAGTACTTC
TRBJ2-5	TRBV7-9	TRBD2	many	CASRPSGTSGIETQYF	TGTGCCAGCAGACCCTCCGGGACTAGCGGGATTGAGACCCAGTACTTC
TRBJ2-7	TRBV7-2	-	-	CASSPSPSGQQYF	TGTGCCAGCAGCCCGTCGCCCTCAGGTCAGCAGTACTTC
TRBJ2-6	TRBV6-2/TRBV6-3	-	-	CASSYLMAENSGANVLTF	TGTGCCAGCAGTTACCTCATGGCGGAAAACTCTGGGGCCAACGTCCTGACTTTC
TRBJ2-7	TRBV28	TRBD1	many	CASSYRDRGLYEQYF	TGTGCCAGCAGTTACCGGGACAGGGGTTTATACGAGCAGTACTTC
TRBJ2-7	TRBV5-1	TRBD1	many	CASSSRGPTYEQYF	TGCGCCAGCAGCTCCAGGGGGCCGACCTACGAGCAGTACTTC
TRBJ1-3	TRBV28	-	many	CASSFDTLSGNTIYF	TGTGCCAGCAGTTTCGACACCCTCTCTGGAAACACCATATATTTT
TRBJ2-7	TRBV6-1	TRBD1	-	CASSSPGTDAYEQYF	TGTGCCAGCAGTAGCCCCGGGACAGACGCCTACGAGCAGTACTTC
TRBJ1-1	TRBV10-3	TRBD1	many	CAIRVSTGGEAFF	TGTGCCATCAGGGTCAGCACAGGGGGAGAAGCTTTCTTT
TRBJ1-1	TRBV6-1	TRBD1	many	CASRPDDRGTEAFF	TGTGCCAGCAGACCCGATGACAGGGGCACTGAAGCTTTCTTT
TRBJ1-2	TRBV10-3	-	many	CAITSGPAANYGYTF	TGTGCCATCACTTCAGGGCCAGCAGCTAACTATGGCTACACCTTC
TRBJ1-2	TRBV6-5	-	-	CASSSRGYGCTF	-
TRBJ1-2	TRBV6-1	-	-	CASRVGERGYGYTF	TGTGCCAGCAGAGTGGGGGAGAGGGGCTATGGCTACACCTTC
TRBJ2-7	TRBV5-1	-	many	CASSLDLGGEQYF	TGCGCCAGCAGCTTGGATTTAGGGGGCGAGCAGTACTTC
TRBJ1-1	TRBV12-3/TRBV12-4	TRBD1	many	CASSPRQGRTEAFF	TGTGCCAGCAGCCCCCGACAGGGTAGAACTGAAGCTTTCTTT
TRBJ2-7	TRBV10-3	-	many	CAIRAQGRSYEQYF	TGTGCCATCAGGGCCCAGGGAAGGTCCTACGAGCAGTACTTC
TRBJ2-7	TRBV12-3/TRBV12-4	-	many	CASSSGAGGFHEQYF	TGTGCCAGCAGTTCTGGGGCAGGGGGGTTCCACGAGCAGTACTTC
TRBJ2-2	TRBV30	TRBD1	-	CAWSNPGQGNTGEPFF	TGTGCCTGGAGTAACCCGGGACAGGGGAACACCGGGGAGCCGTTTTTT
TRBJ2-5	TRBV18	-	-	CASSPMLSGRGETQYF	TGTGCCAGCTCACCCATGCTAAGCGGAAGGGGGGAGACCCAGTACTTC
TRBJ2-5	TRBV12-3/TRBV12-4	-	many	CASSLSASQETQYF	TGTGCCAGCAGTTTATCGGCCAGCCAAGAGACCCAGTACTTC
TRBJ1-1	TRBV10-3	-	once	CAISATGTNTEAFF	TGTGCCATCAGTGCAACAGGGACGAACACTGAAGCTTTCTTT
TRBJ2-7	TRBV28	-	-	CASSLFAGPAYEQYF	TGTGCCAGCAGTTTATTCGCGGGGCCTGCCTACGAGCAGTACTTC